This T cell receptor beta chain derives from a study of cytomegalovirus exposure and HLA in healthy donors. Study information: Around 80 million unique TCR sequences came from HLA-typed donors in an early release. Study outcomes and limitations: The authors enumerated some 170 TCR beta chains as linked to cytomegalovirus. Per a prior analysis, the majority of TCR beta V segments were productive roughly 87% or roughly 30% of the time.

Per germline, CDR1 SGHRS and CDR2 YFSETQ. The ends were cut back, 0 bases at V and 1 base at J, with 12 bases in the middle. This CDR3 spans 16 amino acids. For this clone: Its specificity is unknown.

Both 60 Vbeta primers and 13 Jbeta primers went into the PCR. The assay was immunoSEQ multiplex PCR, and TCRdb's table has in-frame clones only and misses some. The sample shows more than 100,000 clones, 73% of them seen only once. Source material: PBMCs. This receptor was obtained from a woman in her forties in good health and CMV-seronegative. This chain joins TRBV5-1 and TRBJ2-3; D is possibly TRBD2 (7 bases). As DNA, the CDR3 is TGCGCCAGCAGCTTGGTGGGGGGGGCCGGCACAGATACGCAGTATTTT. This codes for CASSLVGGAGTDTQYF.